These 26 T cell receptor beta chains were all obtained from the same sample, sequenced in a study of shared clonotypes between healthy human individuals. Only CD45RO-negative cells positively selected for CCR7 counted as naive CD8 cells, so terminally differentiated effector memory CD45RA+ cells were excluded. Here immunoSEQ multiplex PCR was the method, and the copy in TCRdb shows in-frame clones only, minus some. The sample holds 500,000 to 700,000 clones, 95% seen once. The sample was naive CD8+ T cells sorted from blood. Every receptor here comes from a woman between 25 and 40 years old in good health.

This sequence joins TRBV7-9 and TRBJ1-1, with D unclear. The V and J ends lost 1 base and 6 bases respectively, with 15 bases between them. The CDR3 runs 15 residues. The germline gives CDR1 SEHNR, CDR2 FQNEAQ (reference sequence). The CDR3 DNA reads as TGTGCCAGCAGCTTAGAGGATTTGGTGTACGCTGAAGCTTTCTTT. It is translated as CASSLEDLVYAEAFF.

V usage is TRBV30 and J usage is TRBJ2-5; possible D gene TRBD1, 6 bases. Germline V lookup: CDR1 GTSNPN, CDR2 SVGIG (reference sequence). Trimming shortened V by 7 bases and J by 7 bases, and 19 bases separated the two germline ends. This CDR3 has 13 amino acids. In DNA form, the CDR3 reads TGTGCCTCCCTGACAGGCCAAAGCGGGACCCAGTACTTC. Its translation is CASLTGQSGTQYF.

The chain couples TRBV2 to TRBJ2-7, with D unresolved. The germline V gene encodes CDR1 SNHLY and CDR2 FYNNEI. Between the trimmed V and J ends, which lost 11 bases and 0 bases, there was a span of 14 bases. The CDR3 loop spans 13 amino acids. CDR3 region: CACRARSSYEQYF. The DNA for the CDR3 is TGTGCCTGCCGGGCGCGATCCTCCTACGAGCAGTACTTC.

In this sample, this clone turned up once. This rearrangement joins TRBV5-6 to TRBJ2-1; D is uncertain. Per germline, CDR1 SGHDT and CDR2 YYEEEE. This CDR3 spans 15 amino acids. The V and J ends lost 0 bases and 8 bases respectively, with 15 bases between them. The CDR3 spells CASSLEGWGRDEQFF. The CDR3 nucleotides read TGTGCCAGCAGCTTGGAGGGCTGGGGTCGCGATGAGCAGTTCTTC.

V usage is TRBV23-1 and J usage is TRBJ1-2, with 9 positions matching TRBD1. TRBV23-1 is sorted into the ORF group, with uncertain function. The V and J ends lost 6 bases and 7 bases, in that order; junction bases with no gene match: 15. CDR3 size: 16 residues. In DNA, the CDR3 is TGCGCCAGCAGCCGTGGGTCTGAACAGGGGGCTATTGGCTACACCTTC. This sequence encodes CASSRGSEQGAIGYTF.

This chain uses TRBV28 with TRBJ2-7; D not certain. Between the trimmed V and J ends, which lost 3 bases and 4 bases, there was a span of 4 bases. The germline V gene encodes CDR1 MDHEN and CDR2 SYDVKM. The CDR3 is made up of 11 amino acids. This CDR3 reads CASSFPYEQYF. The CDR3 bases are TGTGCCAGCAGTTTCCCTTACGAGCAGTACTTC.

On this clone itself: Other DNA sequences within the sample encode an identical CDR3. The chain joins TRBV4-1 to TRBJ1-1; D uncertain. V lost 1 base and J 1 base, leaving 4 bases between the germline ends. This CDR3 has 13 residues. Germline CDR1 and CDR2: MGHRA and YSYEKL. CDR3 nucleotide sequence: TGCGCCAGCAGCCAAGGCCAGAACACTGAAGCTTTCTTT. It encodes CASSQGQNTEAFF.

The chain uses TRBV9 and TRBJ2-1; D call uncertain. This CDR3 comprises 14 residues. Trimming removed 0 bases from V and 4 bases from J, with 8 bases in between. Germline V gene sequence: CDR1 SGDLS, CDR2 YYNGEE. CDR3 loop: CASSVELQYNEQFF. In DNA form, the CDR3 reads TGTGCCAGCAGCGTAGAGTTACAGTACAATGAGCAGTTCTTC.

V usage is TRBV9 and J usage is TRBJ2-1; D might be TRBD2 (6 bases). This CDR3 region has 14 residues. Germline loops: CDR1 SGDLS, CDR2 YYNGEE. The V and J ends lost 3 bases and 5 bases respectively, with 12 bases between them. The CDR3 is CASSARDWNNEQFF. CDR3 DNA sequence: TGTGCCAGCAGCGCGCGGGACTGGAACAATGAGCAGTTCTTC.

The chain combines TRBV9 with TRBJ2-5, with D unresolved. Matching the DNA end better, TRBJ2-7 makes the J call doubtful. The CDR3 runs to 13 residues. Germline assignment: CDR1 SGDLS and CDR2 YYNGEE. In DNA form, the CDR3 reads TGTGCCAGCAGCGTAGGAATCTCCTACGAGCAGTACTTC. The encoded protein is CASSVGISYEQYF.

This chain links TRBV27 with TRBJ2-7, with no clear D. The germline gives CDR1 MNHEY, CDR2 SMNVEV (reference sequence). The CDR3 length is 9 residues. Between the trimmed V and J ends, which lost 8 bases and 5 bases, there was a span of 4 bases. CDR3 protein: CASAHEQYF. CDR3 bases: TGTGCCAGCGCCCACGAGCAGTACTTC.

Only one count was recorded for this clone. This chain connects TRBV7-9 to TRBJ2-7, with 8 positions matching TRBD1. V was clipped by 5 bases and J by 2 bases; unmatched bases: 14. CDR3 length: 17 residues. Germline V gene lookup returns CDR1 SEHNR and CDR2 FQNEAQ (reference sequence). CDR3 DNA sequence: TGTGCCAGCAGCCAACCAAAACCGGGACAGGATCCCTACGAGCAGTACTTC. Protein sequence: CASSQPKPGQDPYEQYF. Variable domain in full (rest from reference TRBV7-9 and TRBJ2-7): DTGVSQNPRHKITKRGQNVTFRCDPISEHNRLYWYRQTLGQGPEFLTYFQNEAQLEKSRLLSDRFSAERPKGSFSTLEIQRTEQGDSAMYLCASSQPKPGQDPYEQYFGPGTRLTVT.

V gene TRBV2 combines with J gene TRBJ2-3; 10 bases fit TRBD1. With V trimmed by 10 bases and J by 5 bases, 9 bases remained unmatched. The CDR3 is 14 amino acids. Per germline, CDR1 SNHLY and CDR2 FYNNEI. The CDR3 DNA reads TGTGCCACACGACGACAGGGGGCGCGAGATACGCAGTATTTT. Amino acid sequence: CATRRQGARDTQYF.

The V call is TRBV19, the J call TRBJ1-1; no firm D call. Germline assignment: CDR1 LNHDA and CDR2 SQIVND (reference sequence). The CDR3 length is 11 residues. CDR3: CTSGEGSEAFF. For the CDR3, the DNA is TGTACTAGCGGAGAGGGTTCTGAAGCTTTCTTT.

This chain connects TRBV14 to TRBJ2-3; 14 bases are a match to TRBD2. From germline, CDR1 is SGHDN and CDR2 FVKESK. This CDR3 contains 16 residues. Trimming cost V 4 bases and J 3 bases; bases outside gene matches: 3. The CDR3: CASSPGLAGVTDTQYF. CDR3 DNA sequence: TGTGCCAGCAGCCCGGGACTAGCGGGAGTGACAGATACGCAGTATTTT.

The V and J genes are TRBV28 and TRBJ2-5, with 7 bases lining up with TRBD1. Germline assignment: CDR1 MDHEN and CDR2 SYDVKM. The junction had 12 bases not matched to a gene; V was cut back by 6 bases and J by 5 bases. The CDR3 runs 15 residues. CDR3 in DNA: TGTGCCAGCAGGTCCGGGGAGACAGGGCTGGAGACCCAGTACTTC. This translates into CASRSGETGLETQYF.

This clone was counted a single time. Other nucleotide sequences in the sample specify the same CDR3. The chain combines TRBV7-9 with TRBJ2-7; TRBD1 matches at 12 bases. Germline trimming cut 3 bases from V and 5 bases from J; bases unmatched to any gene: 2. The CDR3 totals 14 residues. The germline V gene has CDR1 SEHNR and CDR2 FQNEAQ (reference sequence). The DNA of the CDR3 is TGTGCCAGCAGCTTGGGACAGGGGGCCGACGAGCAGTACTTC. The encoded protein is CASSLGQGADEQYF.

This chain uses TRBV9 with TRBJ2-7; 8 bases match TRBD2. The CDR3 covers 17 residues. Unmatched junction bases numbered 13, after V lost 0 bases and J lost 5 bases. Germline V gene sequence: CDR1 SGDLS, CDR2 YYNGEE. The CDR3 DNA reads TGTGCCAGCAGCGTAGGCCCTTTCAGCGGGAGCCGCCACGAGCAGTACTTC. Its translation: CASSVGPFSGSRHEQYF.

J is TRBJ2-7 and V is TRBV5-6; 10 nucleotides agree with TRBD2. V shed 4 bases, J shed 6 bases, and the junction held 7 bases outside the gene matches. The CDR3 spans 14 residues. Germline lookup yields CDR1 SGHDT and CDR2 YYEEEE. This CDR3 reads CASSGPGLAIEQYF. As DNA, the CDR3 is TGTGCCAGCAGCGGTCCGGGACTAGCGATCGAGCAGTACTTC.

This chain links TRBV5-1 with TRBJ2-2, with 9 bases matching TRBD1. This CDR3 comprises 16 residues. The trim removed 0 bases at V and 5 bases at J, leaving 5 bases unmatched. Germline CDR1 and CDR2: SGHRS and YFSETQ. CDR3 protein: CASSLDGQGRTGELFF. The CDR3 bases are TGCGCCAGCAGCTTGGATGGACAGGGGCGGACCGGGGAGCTGTTTTTT.

The CDR3, as DNA: TGTGCCAGCAGCCATCCCCAGGACACTGAAGCTTTCTTT. Translating it yields CASSHPQDTEAFF. The chain carries TRBV14 and TRBJ1-1, with D unclear. V lost 3 bases and J 3 bases, leaving 8 bases between the germline ends. The CDR3 contains 13 residues. Germline lookup yields CDR1 SGHDN and CDR2 FVKESK.

The chain uses TRBV30 and TRBJ2-1, with D tentatively TRBD1 or TRBD2 (5 bases each). Germline CDR1 reads GTSNPN; CDR2 reads SVGIG (reference sequence). This CDR3 is built from 14 residues. Trimming cost V 5 bases and J 4 bases, with 15 bases left between them. The CDR3 DNA reads as TGTGCCTGGGGGGCGAGCGGTCTTTACAATGAGCAGTTCTTC. Translating it yields CAWGASGLYNEQFF.

The rearrangement uses TRBV5-6 and TRBJ2-7, with TRBD2 identical over 9 bases. Germline loops: CDR1 SGHDT, CDR2 YYEEEE. Trimming removed 0 bases from V and 1 base from J; junction bases left unmatched: 11. This CDR3 comprises 18 residues. The CDR3 loop is CASSLAGSGGRGSYEQYF. In nucleotides, the CDR3 is TGTGCCAGCAGCTTGGCCGGGAGCGGGGGGCGAGGGTCCTACGAGCAGTACTTC. The variable domain in full, completed from reference TRBV5-6 and TRBJ2-7, reads DAGVTQSPTHLIKTRGQQVTLRCSPKSGHDTVSWYQQALGQGPQFIFQYYEEEERQRGNFPDRFSGHQFPNYSSELNVNALLLGDSALYLCASSLAGSGGRGSYEQYFGPGTRLTVT.

The chain uses TRBV27 and TRBJ2-7; D unresolved. V lost 8 bases to trimming and J lost 9 bases, with 17 bases between them. In germline, CDR1 is MNHEY, CDR2 SMNVEV (reference sequence). The CDR3 has 12 residues. CDR3 protein: CASSSTGRRQYF. The CDR3 coding sequence is TGTGCCAGCTCATCCACCGGGCGACGGCAGTACTTC.

The J gene is TRBJ2-5, the V gene TRBV4-1, with D maybe TRBD1 (6 bases). The end of the DNA fits TRBJ2-7 better, so the J call may be wrong. The CDR3 has 15 residues. Germline-derived CDR1 and CDR2 are MGHRA and YSYEKL. CDR3 sequence: CASSHAGEGSYEQYF. The CDR3, as DNA: TGCGCCAGCAGCCATGCAGGGGAAGGCTCCTACGAGCAGTACTTC.

The count of this clone is one. The chain carries TRBV7-2 and TRBJ1-2; D is undetermined. With 3 bases removed from V and 0 bases from J, the gap between germline ends came to 11 bases. The CDR3 is 15 amino acids. Germline loops: CDR1 SGHTA, CDR2 FQGNSA. This CDR3 reads CASSFPSNTNYGYTF. The CDR3 coding sequence is TGTGCCAGCAGCTTTCCATCTAATACTAACTATGGCTACACCTTC.